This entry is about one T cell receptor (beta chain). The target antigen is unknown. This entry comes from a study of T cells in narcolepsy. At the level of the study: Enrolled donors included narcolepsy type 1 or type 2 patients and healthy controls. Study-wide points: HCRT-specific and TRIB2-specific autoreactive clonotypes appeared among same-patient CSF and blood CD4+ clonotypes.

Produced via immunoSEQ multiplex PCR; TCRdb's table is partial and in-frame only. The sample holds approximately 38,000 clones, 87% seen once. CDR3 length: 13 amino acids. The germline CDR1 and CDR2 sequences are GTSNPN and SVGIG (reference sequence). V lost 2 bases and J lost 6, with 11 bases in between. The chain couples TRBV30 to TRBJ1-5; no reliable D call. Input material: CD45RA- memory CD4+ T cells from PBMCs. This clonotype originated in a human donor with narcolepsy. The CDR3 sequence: CAWSPALGQPQHF. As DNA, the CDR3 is TGTGCCTGGAGTCCGGCCCTCGGTCAGCCCCAGCATTTT.